This T cell receptor beta chain is from a study of T-cell memory formation after mild COVID-19 (dated by TCRdb to the early 2020s). About the investigation overall: TCR sequence clusters from the two donors were found to be largely donor specific. In a couple of donors, T-cell clones that expanded and contracted after mild COVID-19 were tracked by sequencing TCRalpha and TCRbeta repertoires over time. The cohort comprised two young, previously healthy adult volunteers, one female and one male.

This clonotype has a handful of counts. Its antigen is still unknown. One end of the junction varies from germline; a read error may be responsible. Findings and caveats that apply to the study as a whole: Some responding clones were detected in pre-infection memory, suggesting pre-existing cross-reactive memory T cells joined the SARS-CoV-2 response. From day 15 to 85, contracting clones showed balanced CD4/CD8 phenotypes, whereas a second wave of clones that expanded from day 15 to 37 leaned towards CD4+. Contracting CD4+ clones were found mainly in CM and EM memory subsets, while CD8+ clones were enriched in EMRA. SARS-CoV-2 specificity was not confirmed for the second-wave clones peaking on day 37. The study covered only two mild cases, and larger cohorts including severe cases with pre-infection samples were considered necessary.

Ficoll-Paque density gradient centrifugation was used to isolate PBMCs. The run used an Illumina NovaSeq 6000. cDNA libraries for TCRalpha and TCRbeta were prepared by 5'RACE using constant-segment primers, with sample barcodes and unique molecular identifiers added. RNA was extracted from every sample with Trizol reagent. Libraries were amplified in two PCR steps, with a second sample barcode and Illumina TruSeq adapters added in the second step. Sequencing of libraries was performed on an Illumina NovaSeq with 2 x 150 bp paired-end reads. In the paper's pipeline: Demultiplexing of reads and collapsing into UMI-guided consensus sequences were performed with migec v1.2.7. Using mixcr v2.1.11, UMI consensuses were aligned to TRA and TRB V and J templates and then assembled into clonotypes. Clonotypes were classified as expanded or contracted when called significant by both edgeR and NoisET, with noise models trained on biological replicates. For edgeR calls, the thresholds were a false discovery rate-adjusted p below 0.01 and a log2 fold-change of 1. As an exploratory analysis of dynamics, max-normalized trajectories of the 1000 most abundant clonotypes were examined with PCA combined with hierarchical clustering. The CD4 or CD8 phenotype of responding clones was assigned using the separately sequenced CD4+ and CD8+ repertoires. Starting from the raw public reads, TCRdb applied fastp trimming at Q25, assembled clones with MiXCR and retained in-frame beta chains. Rows are combined by CDR3 protein, so each entry shows the most common genes and DNA. For this entry, the V and J calls and clone size follow TCRdb and not the study's own pipeline. The table for this sample lists roughly 29,000 distinct CDR3 sequences; about 7.4% of them were counted only once. The ten largest make up 11% to 15% of the sample.

CDR1 is given as MNHNY and CDR2 as SVGAGI, both from the germline V gene (reference sequence). Its CDR3 holds 13 amino acids, cysteine through phenylalanine. The retained sequence is limited to the CDR3, 39 bases, with the frame set at the first base. The clonotype comes from an adult woman who had mild COVID-19 (a few samples of this study predate the infection). The sample titles of this study are shuffled in the database, so cell type and time point are left out; the donor was told from shared clones. The chain couples TRBV6-6 to TRBJ1-2; possibly the D gene is TRBD1, per 6 matching bases. Sequenced: PBMCs or a T cell subset sorted from them (not recorded which). The CDR3 region has the sequence CAGSSDSNYGYTF. Here is the DNA: TGTGCCGGCAGTTCGGACAGTAACTATGGCTACACCTTC.